This is a list of T cell receptor beta chains from one sample in a study of CD8 T cells in ankylosing spondylitis. TCRdb recomputed calls from the 5' RACE reads with MiXCR, one row per CDR3 protein. The repertoire consists of 750,000 to 850,000 distinct CDR3 sequences, with about 11% occurring once and the leading ten covering roughly 0.51%. Sequencing input: blood, either unsorted or a sorted T cell fraction (not recorded which). These receptors were obtained from a male donor with ankylosing spondylitis. Both conserved end residues are part of each CDR3. D genes are given only for firm matches. Clone sizes are given selectively: once, few, many, or a class where the clone is expanded.

cdr3_length clone_size j_call d_call v_call cdr3_nt cdr3_aa
13 . TRBJ1-1 . TRBV20-1 TGCAGTGCCCTGGGCATCGAGGGAACTGAAGCTTTCTTT CSALGIEGTEAFF
11 . TRBJ2-7 . TRBV10-3 TGTGCCATCGGACAGCTATACGAGCAGTACTTC CAIGQLYEQYF
14 few TRBJ2-5 . TRBV5-1 TGCGCCAGCAGTCCCCTATTGTACCAAGAGACCCAGTACTTC CASSPLLYQETQYF
12 . TRBJ1-2 . TRBV28 TGTGCCAGCAGTGGGACATCCGACGGCTACACCTTC CASSGTSDGYTF
18 few TRBJ2-2 TRBD2 TRBV11-2 TGTGCCAGCAGCCCTCTAGGACTAGCGGGAGGGCTTATCGGGGAGCTGTTTTTT CASSPLGLAGGLIGELFF
15 few TRBJ2-6 . TRBV2 TGTGCCAGCACACAGGGCCGCTCTGGGGCCAACGTCCTGACTTTC CASTQGRSGANVLTF
14 few TRBJ1-2 . TRBV5-1 TGCGCCAGCAGCTTGGGATCGGCAGATTATGGCTACACCTTC CASSLGSADYGYTF
16 few TRBJ2-3 . TRBV18 TGTGCCAGCTCACCGCGACAGGTCACAAACCAAGATACGCAGTATTTT CASSPRQVTNQDTQYF
14 . TRBJ2-3 . TRBV2 TGTGCCAGCAGTGAAGCTACCTATGAGGATACGCAGTATTTT CASSEATYEDTQYF
15 . TRBJ1-2 . TRBV30 TGTGCCTGGAGTGAGGCCCCAGGACAGCTTCGGGGCTACACCTTC CAWSEAPGQLRGYTF
14 many TRBJ2-1 . TRBV4-2 TGTGCCAGCAGCCAGGATGACAGCTACAATGAGCAGTTCTTC CASSQDDSYNEQFF
13 few TRBJ2-3 . TRBV20-1 TGCAGTGCTAGAGACCGGCTCACAGATACGCAGTATTTT CSARDRLTDTQYF
15 few TRBJ1-1 . TRBV24-1 TGTGCCACCAGTGATTCAACTTTCATGGGGTCTGAAGCTTTCTTT CATSDSTFMGSEAFF
16 few TRBJ2-1 . TRBV20-1 TGCAGTGCCCATAATCCTCAGCCCCGCTCCTACAATGAGCAGTTCTTC CSAHNPQPRSYNEQFF
11 . TRBJ1-1 . TRBV24-1 TGTGCCACCAGTGTTGGAACTGAAGCTTTCTTT CATSVGTEAFF
14 . TRBJ2-1 TRBD1 TRBV7-9 TGTGCCAGGGGCCCTGGGGGACAGTACAATGAGCAGTTCTTC CARGPGGQYNEQFF
14 many TRBJ2-1 . TRBV5-1 TGCGCCAGCAGCTTGGCGACCGGGAGCGGGGAGCAGTTCTTC CASSLATGSGEQFF
13 many TRBJ2-7 . TRBV5-1 TGCGCCAGCAGCCCTGGACTCCAGGGAGAGCAGTACTTC CASSPGLQGEQYF
12 many TRBJ2-1 . TRBV12-3/TRBV12-4 TGTGCCAGCAGTTTATCAGCCTATGAGCAGTTCTTC CASSLSAYEQFF
15 . TRBJ1-1 . TRBV3-1 TGTGCCAGCAGCCCCGCGGGGTTTACGAACACTGAAGCTTTCTTT CASSPAGFTNTEAFF
15 . TRBJ2-2 . TRBV10-3 TGTGCCATCAGGGCGGGACAGCAGAACACCGGGGAGCTGTTTTTT CAIRAGQQNTGELFF
16 few TRBJ2-5 TRBD2 TRBV4-2 TGTGCCAGCAGCCCACTGGGACTAGCTGGCCAAGAGACCCAGTACTTC CASSPLGLAGQETQYF
14 . TRBJ2-3 TRBD1 TRBV5-1 TGCGCCAGCAGCTCGACAGGGTTAACAGATACGCAGTATTTT CASSSTGLTDTQYF
14 . TRBJ2-3 . TRBV24-1 TGTGCCACCAGTGACCGGAAGGGCACAGATACGCAGTATTTT CATSDRKGTDTQYF
14 . TRBJ2-1 . TRBV28 TGTGCCAGCAGTGAGGGACTGTATTACAATGAGCAGTTCTTC CASSEGLYYNEQFF
14 many TRBJ2-1 . TRBV7-2 TGTGCCAGCAGTTTCCAAACAGTCTACAATGAGCAGTTCTTC CASSFQTVYNEQFF
13 many TRBJ2-3 . TRBV4-3 TGCGCCAGCAGCCATTGGATGGGGGATACGCAGTATTTT CASSHWMGDTQYF
16 . TRBJ2-1 TRBD2 TRBV20-1 TGCAGTGCCTCCTGGTGGGGGAGCGGGACCTACAATGAGCAGTTCTTC CSASWWGSGTYNEQFF
12 few TRBJ2-1 TRBD2 TRBV29-1 TGCAGCGTTGGACTAGCGGGTCGCGAGCAGTTCTTC CSVGLAGREQFF
13 many TRBJ2-1 TRBD2 TRBV10-3 TGTGCCATCAGTGGGGGACTAGGCAATGAGCAGTTCTTC CAISGGLGNEQFF
17 many TRBJ2-2 TRBD1 TRBV7-6 TGTGCCAGCAGCACGTCATTCCGGGACAGGGTCACCGGGGAGCTGTTTTTT CASSTSFRDRVTGELFF
16 . TRBJ1-5 . TRBV4-1 TGCGCCAGCAGCCAAGAAGTAAGAGGGAGCAATCAGCCCCAGCATTTT CASSQEVRGSNQPQHF
16 few TRBJ2-1 . TRBV4-3 TGCGCCAGCAGCCAAGATAGGTGGACGGGGTACAATGAGCAGTTCTTC CASSQDRWTGYNEQFF
14 few TRBJ1-3 TRBD1 TRBV9 TGTGCCAGCAGCGCTCGGGACAGGGGAAACACCATATATTTT CASSARDRGNTIYF
19 many TRBJ2-1 TRBD2 TRBV20-1 TGCAGTGCTAGAGATGGGAGGGGGCGTAGCGGGAGCTCCTACAATGAGCAGTTCTTC CSARDGRGRSGSSYNEQFF
14 . TRBJ2-7 TRBD2 TRBV20-1 TGCAGTGCTAGACAAGGGGCTAGCGGCTACGAGCAGTACTTC CSARQGASGYEQYF
13 few TRBJ1-1 . TRBV7-3 TGTGCCAGCGGCCCCGCGGGGATCACTGAAGCTTTCTTT CASGPAGITEAFF
15 few TRBJ1-6 TRBD1 TRBV29-1 TGCAGCGTTGCGCTTACGGGACAGGGTTTTTCACCCCTCCACTTT CSVALTGQGFSPLHF
14 few TRBJ2-1 TRBD1 TRBV5-1 TGCGCCAGCACGACCGGGACAGGGGCTCTTGGAGGGTTCTTC CASTTGTGALGGFF
14 many TRBJ2-1 TRBD2 TRBV10-3 TGTGCCACTCAGTTGGGACTAGGTGAAAATGAGCAGTTCTTC CATQLGLGENEQFF
15 few TRBJ2-7 . TRBV7-2 TGTGCCAGCAGCTTAGTTGTTACGAGCTCCTACGAGCAGTACTTC CASSLVVTSSYEQYF
14 . TRBJ2-5 . TRBV9 TGTGCCAGCAGCACGGACTATTCCCAAGAGACCCAGTACTTC CASSTDYSQETQYF
18 few TRBJ1-1 . TRBV5-1 TGCGCCAGCAGCTACGGTGGGGGAATGATCCTCATGAACACTGAAGCTTTCTTT CASSYGGGMILMNTEAFF
15 few TRBJ2-3 . TRBV20-1 TGCAGTGCTCCCCCTTTTGCGGGGAACACAGATACGCAGTATTTT CSAPPFAGNTDTQYF
15 . TRBJ2-5 TRBD1 TRBV7-2 TGTGCCAGCAGCTTTGCCGGACAGGACCAAGAGACCCAGTACTTC CASSFAGQDQETQYF
14 many TRBJ1-1 TRBD1 TRBV3-1 TGTGCCAGCAGCCACCCAGGGGGGAACACTGAAGCTTTCTTT CASSHPGGNTEAFF
16 . TRBJ1-2 TRBD1 TRBV5-1 TGCGCCAGCAGCGCCGGGACAGCTATCGACGGCTATGGCTACACCTTC CASSAGTAIDGYGYTF
13 . TRBJ2-7 . TRBV20-1 TGCAGTGCTAGACTCCCGACCCACTACGAGCAGTACTTC CSARLPTHYEQYF
12 . TRBJ2-5 TRBD2 TRBV20-1 TGCAGTGCTCCGCGCGGCGGGGGGACCCAGTACTTC CSAPRGGGTQYF
13 . TRBJ1-2 . TRBV4-3 TGCGCCAGCAGCCAAGTGAAAGGCTATGGCTACACCTTC CASSQVKGYGYTF